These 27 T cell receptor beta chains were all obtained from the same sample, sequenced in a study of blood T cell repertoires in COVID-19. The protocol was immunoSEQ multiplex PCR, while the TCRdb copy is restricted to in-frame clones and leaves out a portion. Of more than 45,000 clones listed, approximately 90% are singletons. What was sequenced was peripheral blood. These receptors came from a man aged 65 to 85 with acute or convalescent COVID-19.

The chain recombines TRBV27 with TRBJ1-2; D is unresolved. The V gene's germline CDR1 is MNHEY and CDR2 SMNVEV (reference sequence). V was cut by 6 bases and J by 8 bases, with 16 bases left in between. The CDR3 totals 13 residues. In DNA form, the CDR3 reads TGTGCCAGCAGCCCCCAGGACTCGGGGGGCTACACCTTC. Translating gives CASSPQDSGGYTF.

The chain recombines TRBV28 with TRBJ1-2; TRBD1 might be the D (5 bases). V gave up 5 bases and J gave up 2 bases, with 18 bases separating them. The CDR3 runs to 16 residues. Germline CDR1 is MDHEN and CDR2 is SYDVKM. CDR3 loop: CASSPSARTGNYGYTF. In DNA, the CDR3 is TGTGCCAGCAGTCCGTCTGCCCGAACAGGAAACTATGGCTACACCTTC.

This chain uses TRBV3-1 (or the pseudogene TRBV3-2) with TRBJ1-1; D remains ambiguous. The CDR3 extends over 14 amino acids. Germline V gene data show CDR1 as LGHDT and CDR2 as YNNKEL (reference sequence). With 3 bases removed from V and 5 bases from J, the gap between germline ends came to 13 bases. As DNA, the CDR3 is TGTGCCAGCAGCCATGCAGCCATGAGGACTGAAGCTTTCTTT. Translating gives CASSHAAMRTEAFF.

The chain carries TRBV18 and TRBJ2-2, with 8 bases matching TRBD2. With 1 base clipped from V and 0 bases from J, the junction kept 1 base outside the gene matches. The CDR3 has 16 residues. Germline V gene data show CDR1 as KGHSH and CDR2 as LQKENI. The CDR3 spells CASSPLAGSNTGELFF. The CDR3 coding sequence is TGTGCCAGCTCACCACTAGCGGGGTCGAACACCGGGGAGCTGTTTTTT.

CDR3: CASSPRRALWDYGYTF. CDR3 nucleotide sequence: TGTGCCAGCTCACCACGCAGGGCCCTTTGGGATTATGGCTACACCTTC. V usage is TRBV18 and J usage is TRBJ1-2; a possible D gene is TRBD1 (5 bases). CDR3 size: 16 residues. V was pared by 1 base and J by 5 bases, with 17 bases between. CDR1 and CDR2 (germline): KGHSH, LQKENI.

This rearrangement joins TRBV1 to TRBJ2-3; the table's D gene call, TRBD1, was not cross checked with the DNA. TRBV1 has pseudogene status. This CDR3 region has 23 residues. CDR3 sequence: CTSSQVRVIAPGQGKLGTDTQYF. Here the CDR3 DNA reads TGCACCAGCAGCCAAGTTCGAGTGATCGCGCCGGGACAGGGGAAGTTGGGCACAGATACGCAGTATTTT.

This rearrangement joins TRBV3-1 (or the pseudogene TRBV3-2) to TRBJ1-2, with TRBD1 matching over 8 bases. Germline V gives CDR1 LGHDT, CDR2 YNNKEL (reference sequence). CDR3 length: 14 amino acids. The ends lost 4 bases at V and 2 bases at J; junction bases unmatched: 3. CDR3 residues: CASSPWTGNYGYTF. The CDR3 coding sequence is TGTGCCAGCAGCCCTTGGACAGGGAACTATGGCTACACCTTC.

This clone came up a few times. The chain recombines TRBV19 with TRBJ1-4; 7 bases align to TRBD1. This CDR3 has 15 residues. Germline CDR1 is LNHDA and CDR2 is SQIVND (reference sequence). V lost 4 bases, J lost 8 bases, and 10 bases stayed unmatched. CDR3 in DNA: TGTGCCAGTAGTACCAGGACAGGCGGTGGCGAAAAACTGTTTTTT. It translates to CASSTRTGGGEKLFF.

The chain's CDR3 is CASSLGAGKLFF. DNA of the CDR3: TGTGCCAGCAGCTTAGGAGCCGGAAAACTGTTTTTT. The V gene is TRBV7-9, the J gene TRBJ1-4; D uncertain. This CDR3 spans 12 amino acids. V was trimmed by 1 base and J by 10 bases, leaving 7 bases between them. CDR1 and CDR2 (germline): SEHNR, FQNEAQ (reference sequence).

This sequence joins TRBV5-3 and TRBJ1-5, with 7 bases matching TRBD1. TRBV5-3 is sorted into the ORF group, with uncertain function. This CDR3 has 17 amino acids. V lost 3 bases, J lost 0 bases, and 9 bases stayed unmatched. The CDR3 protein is CARSSRSGGYSNQPQHF. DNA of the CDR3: TGTGCCAGAAGCTCCCGGTCAGGGGGTTATAGCAATCAGCCCCAGCATTTT.

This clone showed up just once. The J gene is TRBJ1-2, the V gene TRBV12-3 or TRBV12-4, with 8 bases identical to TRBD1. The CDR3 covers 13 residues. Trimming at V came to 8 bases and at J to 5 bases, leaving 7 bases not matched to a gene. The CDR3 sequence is CASRTGPLYGYTF. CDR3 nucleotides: TGTGCCAGCCGGACAGGGCCCTTATATGGCTACACCTTC.

The DNA of the CDR3 is TGTGCCAGCTCACCGACCGGGACAGGGGAGGCTTTCTTT. Translating it yields CASSPTGTGEAFF. The genes are TRBV18 and TRBJ1-1; 10 nucleotides align to TRBD1. The length of the CDR3 is 13 residues. Trimming cost V 3 bases and J 11 bases; bases outside gene matches: 6. Germline V gives CDR1 KGHSH, CDR2 LQKENI. Full variable domain (missing parts from reference TRBV18 and TRBJ1-1): NAGVMQNPRHLVRRRGQEARLRCSPMKGHSHVYWYRQLPEEGLKFMVYLQKENIIDESGMPKERFSAEFPKEGPSILRIQQVVRGDSAAYFCASSPTGTGEAFFGQGTRLTVV.

The CDR3 region has the DNA TGTGCCAGCTCACTTTCCCCCCGGACAGGGGTCCGAGAGACCCAGTACTTC. Translated: CASSLSPRTGVRETQYF. The genes are TRBV18 and TRBJ2-5; 9 nucleotides align to TRBD1. The CDR3 length is 17 residues. Germline V gives CDR1 KGHSH, CDR2 LQKENI. J lost 4 bases, V lost 4 bases, and 13 bases had no gene match.

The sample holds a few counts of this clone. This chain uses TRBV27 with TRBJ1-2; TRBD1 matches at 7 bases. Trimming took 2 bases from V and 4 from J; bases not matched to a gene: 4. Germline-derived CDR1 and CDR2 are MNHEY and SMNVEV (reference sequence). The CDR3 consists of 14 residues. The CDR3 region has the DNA TGTGCCAGCAGTTTACGGACAGGTTCCTATGGCTACACCTTC. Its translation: CASSLRTGSYGYTF.

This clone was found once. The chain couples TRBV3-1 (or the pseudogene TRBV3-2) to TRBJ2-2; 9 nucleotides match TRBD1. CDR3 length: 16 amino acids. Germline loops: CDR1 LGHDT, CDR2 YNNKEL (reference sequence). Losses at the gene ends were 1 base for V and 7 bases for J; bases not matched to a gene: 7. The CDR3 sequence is CASSQGRDRDVGELFF. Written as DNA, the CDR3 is TGTGCCAGCAGCCAAGGACGGGACAGGGATGTCGGGGAGCTGTTTTTT.

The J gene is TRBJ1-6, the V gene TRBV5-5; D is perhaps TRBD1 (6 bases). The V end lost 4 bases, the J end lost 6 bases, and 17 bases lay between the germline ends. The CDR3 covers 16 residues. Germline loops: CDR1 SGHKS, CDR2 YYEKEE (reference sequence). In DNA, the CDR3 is TGTGCCAGCAGCCGAATCCTACAGGGTTTTAATTCACCCCTCCACTTT. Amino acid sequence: CASSRILQGFNSPLHF.

This CDR3 is CASSGTARGAQETQYF. CDR3 sequence (DNA): TGTGCCAGCAGTGGGACCGCGCGGGGCGCACAAGAGACCCAGTACTTC. V gene TRBV6-1 combines with J gene TRBJ2-5; D perhaps matches TRBD2 (6 bases). V was trimmed by 4 bases and J by 2 bases, leaving 17 bases between them. The CDR3 loop spans 16 amino acids. Germline loops: CDR1 MNHNS, CDR2 SASEGT.

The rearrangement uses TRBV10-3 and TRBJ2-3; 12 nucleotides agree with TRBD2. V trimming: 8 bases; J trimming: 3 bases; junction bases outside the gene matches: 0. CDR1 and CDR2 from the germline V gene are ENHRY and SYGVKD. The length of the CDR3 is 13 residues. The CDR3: CAIGLAGTDTQYF. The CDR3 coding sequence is TGTGCCATCGGACTAGCGGGGACAGATACGCAGTATTTT.

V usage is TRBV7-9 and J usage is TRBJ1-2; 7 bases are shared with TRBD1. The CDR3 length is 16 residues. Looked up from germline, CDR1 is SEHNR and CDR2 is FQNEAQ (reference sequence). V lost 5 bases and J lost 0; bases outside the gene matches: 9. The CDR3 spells CASSHPRTGPNYGYTF. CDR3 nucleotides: TGTGCCAGCAGCCACCCGAGGACAGGACCTAACTATGGCTACACCTTC. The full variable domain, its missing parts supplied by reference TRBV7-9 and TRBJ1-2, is DTGVSQNPRHKITKRGQNVTFRCDPISEHNRLYWYRQTLGQGPEFLTYFQNEAQLEKSRLLSDRFSAERPKGSFSTLEIQRTEQGDSAMYLCASSHPRTGPNYGYTFGSGTRLTVV.

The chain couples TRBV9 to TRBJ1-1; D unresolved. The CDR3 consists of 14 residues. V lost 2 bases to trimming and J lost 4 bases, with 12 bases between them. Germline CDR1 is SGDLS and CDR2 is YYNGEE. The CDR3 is CASSVNGEGTEAFF. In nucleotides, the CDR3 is TGTGCCAGCAGCGTCAATGGGGAGGGCACTGAAGCTTTCTTT.

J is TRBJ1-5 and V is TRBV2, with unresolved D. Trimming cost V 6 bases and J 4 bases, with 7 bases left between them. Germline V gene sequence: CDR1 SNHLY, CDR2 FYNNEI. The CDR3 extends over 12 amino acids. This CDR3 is CASRFLNQPQHF. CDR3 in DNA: TGTGCCAGCAGGTTCCTGAATCAGCCCCAGCATTTT.

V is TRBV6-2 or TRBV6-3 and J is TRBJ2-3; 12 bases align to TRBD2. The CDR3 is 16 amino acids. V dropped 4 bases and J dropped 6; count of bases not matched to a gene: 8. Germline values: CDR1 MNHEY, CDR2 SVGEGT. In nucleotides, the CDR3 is TGTGCCAGCAGTTCCGGACTAGCGGGGAGGAGTGATACGCAGTATTTT. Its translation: CASSSGLAGRSDTQYF.

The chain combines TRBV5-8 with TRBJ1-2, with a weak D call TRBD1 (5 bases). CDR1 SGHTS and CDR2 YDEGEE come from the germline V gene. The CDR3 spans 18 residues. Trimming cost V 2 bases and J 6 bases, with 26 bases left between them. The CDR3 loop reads CASSLLLLAGAGRHGYTF. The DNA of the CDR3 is TGTGCCAGCAGCTTACTACTCCTGGCGGGAGCAGGGAGGCATGGCTACACCTTC.

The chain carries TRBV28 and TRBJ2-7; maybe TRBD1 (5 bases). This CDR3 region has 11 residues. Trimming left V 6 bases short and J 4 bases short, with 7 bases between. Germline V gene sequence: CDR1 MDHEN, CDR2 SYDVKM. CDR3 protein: CASRYRYEQYF. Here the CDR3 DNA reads TGTGCCAGCAGGTACAGGTACGAGCAGTACTTC.

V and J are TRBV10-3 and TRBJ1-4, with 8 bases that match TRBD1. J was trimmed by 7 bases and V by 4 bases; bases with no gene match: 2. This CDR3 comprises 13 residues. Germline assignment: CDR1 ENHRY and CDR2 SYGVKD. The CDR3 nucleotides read TGTGCCATCAGTGGGACAGGGACTGAAAAACTGTTTTTT. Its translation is CAISGTGTEKLFF.

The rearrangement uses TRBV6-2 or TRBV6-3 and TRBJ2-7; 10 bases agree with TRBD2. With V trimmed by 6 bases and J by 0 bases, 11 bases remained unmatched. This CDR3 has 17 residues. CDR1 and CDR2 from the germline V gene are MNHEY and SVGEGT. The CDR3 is CASSLGTSVRSSYEQYF. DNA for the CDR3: TGTGCCAGCAGCCTCGGGACTAGCGTTAGGAGCTCCTACGAGCAGTACTTC.

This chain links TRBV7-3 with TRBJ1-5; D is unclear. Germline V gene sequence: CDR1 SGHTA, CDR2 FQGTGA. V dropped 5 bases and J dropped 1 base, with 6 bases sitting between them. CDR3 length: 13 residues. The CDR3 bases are TGTGCCAGCAGCCCCGGGAGCAATCAGCCCCAGCATTTT. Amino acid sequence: CASSPGSNQPQHF.